Listed below are T cell receptor beta chains from one sample, sequenced in a study of T cell changes during pregnancy in multiple sclerosis. Repertoires were generated with immunoSEQ multiplex PCR, while TCRdb's copy carries only in-frame clones and drops some. The data contain around 26,000 clones, more than 70% of them seen just once; the ten biggest clones take up approximately 0.67%. The sample consisted of CD4+ T cells from peripheral blood mononuclear cells, taken in the first trimester of pregnancy. Source of these receptors: a female donor in good health, enrolled as a control in a pregnancy study. CDR3s include the opening cysteine and the closing phenylalanine or tryptophan. D genes are given only for firm matches. The size field is filled for only some rows; it gives once, few, many or a size class.

j_call d_call clone_size v_call cdr3_aa cdr3_nt
TRBJ2-1 - once TRBV4-1 CASSQPRAGLTYNEQFF TGCGCCAGCAGCCAACCACGGGCGGGGTTAACCTACAATGAGCAGTTCTTC
TRBJ2-5 - - TRBV7-6 CASSLGLRETQYF TGTGCCAGCAGCTTAGGTTTGCGGGAGACCCAGTACTTC
TRBJ2-2 - - TRBV9 CASSVAPNTGELFF TGTGCCAGCAGCGTAGCTCCGAACACCGGGGAGCTGTTTTTT
TRBJ2-2 - - TRBV2 CAGSSWPNRGTGELFF TGTGCCGGATCCTCATGGCCCAACCGGGGGACCGGGGAGCTGTTTTTT
TRBJ2-7 TRBD1 once TRBV27 CASSLRTGGAVKTF TGTGCCAGCAGTCTAAGGACAGGGGGCGCGGTAAAAACCTTC
TRBJ2-3 - - TRBV7-3 CASSRRGGDTDTQYF TGTGCCAGCAGCCGGAGGGGGGGGGACACAGATACGCAGTATTTT
TRBJ2-3 TRBD2 - TRBV5-1 CASSRLADLLGRGTDTQYF TGCGCCAGCAGCCGACTAGCGGATCTACTCGGAAGAGGCACAGATACGCAGTATTTT
TRBJ2-2 - - TRBV2 CASAGSGGELFF TGTGCCAGCGCGGGAAGTGGCGGGGAGCTGTTTTTT
TRBJ2-1 TRBD1 - TRBV6-6 CASSPGQGGYYNEQFF TGTGCCAGCAGTCCCGGACAGGGTGGTTACTACAATGAGCAGTTCTTC
TRBJ1-1 TRBD1 medium-sized TRBV2 CASNPETGLNTEAFF TGTGCCAGCAACCCAGAGACAGGGTTGAACACTGAAGCTTTCTTT
TRBJ2-7 - - TRBV11-2 CASLVGREQYF TGTGCCAGCTTAGTTGGTCGCGAGCAGTACTTC
TRBJ1-5 - - TRBV7-9 CASSFAGSNQPQHF TGTGCCAGCAGCTTCGCAGGGAGCAATCAGCCCCAGCATTTT
TRBJ2-2 - - TRBV9 CASSVVGLGTRDTGELFF TGTGCCAGCAGCGTAGTGGGGCTGGGTACCCGAGACACCGGGGAGCTGTTTTTT
TRBJ2-7 - - TRBV5-1 CASSLVGELSYEQYF TGCGCCAGCAGCTTGGTCGGGGAGCTCTCCTACGAGCAGTACTTC
TRBJ2-7 - - TRBV28 CASPPPGQEPIYSEQYF TGTGCCAGCCCGCCGCCGGGACAAGAGCCGATTTATAGCGAGCAGTACTTC
TRBJ2-2 TRBD2 - TRBV7-2 CASSLSGRAGGELFF TGTGCCAGCAGTCTAAGCGGGAGGGCGGGCGGGGAGCTGTTTTTT
TRBJ2-6 - - TRBV30 CAWSGRRNRTGSGANVLTF TGTGCCTGGAGTGGACGTCGTAATAGAACAGGGTCTGGGGCCAACGTCCTGACTTTC
TRBJ2-3 TRBD2 - TRBV6-1 CASSGRLAGGPTSTDTQYF TGTGCCAGCAGTGGCCGACTAGCGGGAGGACCAACTAGCACAGATACGCAGTATTTT
TRBJ1-5 - - TRBV30 CAWSVLQGDQPQHF TGTGCCTGGAGTGTTTTGCAGGGCGATCAGCCCCAGCATTTT
TRBJ2-3 - - TRBV27 CASSPKARSGDTQYF TGTGCCAGCAGCCCGAAGGCAAGGAGTGGCGATACGCAGTATTTT
TRBJ2-5 - once TRBV29-1 CSATYREIGVTQYF TGCAGCGCAACTTACAGGGAAATAGGAGTAACCCAGTACTTC
TRBJ2-3 - - TRBV5-5 CASSLDGSGLDTQYF TGTGCCAGCAGCTTGGACGGGAGCGGGCTAGATACGCAGTATTTT